The entry below describes one T cell receptor (beta chain). These data are taken from a study of shared clonotypes between healthy human individuals. The CDR3 runs to 13 residues. Germline CDR1 is SNHLY and CDR2 is FYNNEI. The V end lost 6 bases, the J end lost 0 bases, and 9 bases lay between the germline ends. Original processing notes: Because ImmunoSEQ provided only junction sequences with no quality scores, the filtering differed. Generated by immunoSEQ multiplex PCR, the TCRdb table keeps only in-frame clones and is missing some. V and J calls and clone size are those listed in that table; D and trimming were worked out from the DNA. The profile shows more than 2 million clones, 90% to 95% of them singletons.

V is TRBV2 and J is TRBJ2-7; the D gene could be TRBD1 or TRBD2 (5 bases each). The specimen sequenced was naive CD4+ T cells sorted from blood. The subset here: CD45RA+ positively selected. The clonotype comes from a man aged 18 to 30 in good health. CDR3 amino acids: CASSWDHSYEQYF. The CDR3 DNA reads TGTGCCAGCAGCTGGGACCACTCCTACGAGCAGTACTTC.